The 5 T cell receptor beta chains below come from one sample, sequenced in a study of blood T cell repertoires in COVID-19. Sequenced by immunoSEQ multiplex PCR; TCRdb stores in-frame clones only, minus some. The table lists 250,000 to 350,000 clones, roughly 89% of them singletons. Sequencing was performed on PBMCs or T cells enriched from blood (not recorded which). The receptor source for this set is a woman aged 18-29 years with acute COVID-19.

CDR3 DNA: TGTGCCAGCAGAATTACTAGCGGGGCCTACGAGCAGTACTTC. The encoded protein is CASRITSGAYEQYF. V is TRBV27 and J is TRBJ2-7; TRBD2 matches at 10 bases. CDR1 MNHEY and CDR2 SMNVEV come from the germline V gene (reference sequence). The CDR3 length is 14 residues. The trim removed 6 bases at V and 2 bases at J, leaving 4 bases unmatched.

The chain employs TRBV5-1 and TRBJ2-2; 9 bases agree with TRBD2. Germline trimming cut 4 bases from V and 0 bases from J; bases unmatched to any gene: 7. The CDR3 is 17 amino acids. Per germline, CDR1 SGHRS and CDR2 YFSETQ. The CDR3: CASSGVAGAPNTGELFF. The CDR3 DNA sequence: TGCGCCAGCAGCGGGGTAGCGGGAGCCCCGAACACCGGGGAGCTGTTTTTT.

The rearrangement uses TRBV6-5 and TRBJ1-2; no clear D gene. CDR1 and CDR2 from the germline V gene are MNHEY and SVGAGI. Trimming took 5 bases from V and 4 from J, leaving 14 bases between them. The CDR3 contains 14 residues. CDR3 sequence reads: CASSLSQAGYGYTF. The CDR3 region has the DNA TGTGCCAGCAGTCTGTCTCAGGCTGGCTATGGCTACACCTTC.

This clone came up once. V usage is TRBV5-1 and J usage is TRBJ2-1; 9 nucleotides agree with TRBD2. J lost 7 bases, V lost 8 bases, and 13 bases had no gene match. This CDR3 region has 15 residues. The germline V gene encodes CDR1 SGHRS and CDR2 YFSETQ. Here the CDR3 reads CASVEGTSLFNEQFF. The CDR3 nucleotides read TGCGCCAGTGTTGAGGGGACTAGCTTATTTAATGAGCAGTTCTTC. The variable domain in full, with the rest retrieved from reference TRBV5-1 and TRBJ2-1, is KAGVTQTPRYLIKTRGQQVTLSCSPISGHRSVSWYQQTPGQGLQFLFEYFSETQRNKGNFPGRFSGRQFSNSRSEMNVSTLELGDSALYLCASVEGTSLFNEQFFGPGTRLTVL.

Written as DNA, the CDR3 is TGTGCCGGGGAGGGGACAGGGTTTACTTCACCCCTCCACTTT. This translates into CAGEGTGFTSPLHF. This rearrangement joins TRBV2 to TRBJ1-6; TRBD1 matches 9 bases. The V gene end was trimmed by 11 bases and the J gene end by 9 bases; junction bases not matched to a gene: 11. Germline V gene lookup returns CDR1 SNHLY and CDR2 FYNNEI. The CDR3 sequence is 14 residues long.